The sequence of this TCR beta chain was determined in a study of T cell responses to AZD1222 COVID-19 vaccine. V was pared by 4 bases and J by 6 bases, with 14 bases between. Germline CDR1 reads SGHDT; CDR2 reads YYEEEE. The CDR3 totals 14 residues. Here immunoSEQ multiplex PCR was the method, and the copy in TCRdb shows in-frame clones only, minus some. The repertoire has approximately 150,000 clones, 90% of them found once; the top ten carry around 4.5%. This rearrangement joins TRBV5-6 to TRBJ1-5, with a weak D call TRBD1 (5 bases). Specimen: peripheral blood, collected 28 days after the second dose of the MenACWY control vaccine. The clonotype originates from an adult who received the MenACWY meningococcal vaccine as a control. CDR3 sequence reads: CASSPGGGGQPQHF. The CDR3 DNA reads TGTGCCAGCAGCCCCGGCGGGGGGGGTCAGCCCCAGCATTTT.